The clone carrying this T cell receptor (beta chain) came up a few times. The antigen is unknown. This entry belongs to a study of T-cell memory formation after mild COVID-19. General study results and limits: For contracting clones, CD4+ ones sat mainly in CM and EM, CD8+ in EMRA.

Trimming stripped 3 bases from V and 10 bases from J, with 14 bases between. The CDR3 is 13 amino acids. Germline-derived CDR1 and CDR2 are SGHRS and YFSETQ. Employing constant-segment primers, 5'RACE generated TCR alpha and TCR beta cDNA libraries bearing sample barcodes and UMIs. TCRdb re-derived calls from the 5' RACE reads in MiXCR, one entry per CDR3 protein. Found here are a few hundred thousand distinct CDR3 sequences, 20% to 25% of them singletons; the top ten hold 21%. This chain links TRBV5-1 with TRBJ2-1; D gene uncertain. The sample comprised PBMCs or a T cell subset sorted from them (not recorded which). The TCR sequence derives from a man aged 18 to 29 who had mild COVID-19 (a few samples of this study predate the infection). Cell type and time point are not known. In DNA form, the CDR3 reads TGCGCCAGCAGCTGGTCTCCCGACTCAGAGCAGTTCTTC. Translating gives CASSWSPDSEQFF.